The 27 T cell receptor beta chains presented below share a single source sample, sequenced in a study of cytomegalovirus exposure and HLA in healthy donors. The PCR employed 60 Vbeta primers together with 13 Jbeta primers. Clones were sequenced by immunoSEQ multiplex PCR, and TCRdb holds only the in-frame ones, with some missing. The repertoire consists of over 150,000 clones, with about 75% occurring once and the leading ten covering about 4.9%. The material sequenced was PBMCs. These receptors came from a male donor in good health and CMV-seronegative.

The rearrangement uses TRBV7-2 and TRBJ1-4; unclear D gene. V lost 5 bases and J 6 bases, leaving 13 bases between the germline ends. Germline V gene lookup returns CDR1 SGHTA and CDR2 FQGNSA. CDR3 length equals 14 residues. For the CDR3, the DNA is TGTGCCAGCAGCATACGTCCCCGGGATGAAAAACTGTTTTTT. Protein product: CASSIRPRDEKLFF.

Only a few counts were recorded for this clone. The chain links TRBV9 to TRBJ1-3, with TRBD1 identical over 11 bases. Germline V gene sequence: CDR1 SGDLS, CDR2 YYNGEE. The CDR3 is 20 residues long. V was clipped by 0 bases and J by 0 bases; unmatched bases: 11. CDR3: CASSVARDRGNIFSGNTIYF. The CDR3 nucleotides are TGTGCCAGCAGCGTAGCTCGGGACAGGGGGAACATCTTCTCTGGAAACACCATATATTTT.

The chain uses TRBV11-2 and TRBJ2-4; TRBD1 matches at 8 bases. The CDR3 sequence is 14 residues long. The V segment lost 5 bases and the J segment 6 bases; nucleotides outside the gene matches: 6. Per the germline V gene, CDR1 is SGHAT and CDR2 is FQNNGV. DNA for the CDR3: TGTGCCAGCAGCCTGGACAGGGCGATAAACATTCAGTACTTC. Protein product: CASSLDRAINIQYF. Filled out from reference TRBV11-2 and TRBJ2-4, the complete variable domain reads EAGVAQSPRYKIIEKRQSVAFWCNPISGHATLYWYQQILGQGPKLLIQFQNNGVVDDSQLPKDRFSAERLKGVDSTLKIQPAKLEDSAVYLCASSLDRAINIQYFGAGTRLSVL.

The J gene is TRBJ1-6, the V gene TRBV5-1; possibly TRBD1 for D (6 bases). Trimming removed 4 bases at V and 10 bases at J, with 18 bases between. CDR1 is SGHRS, CDR2 YFSETQ, per germline. CDR3 size: 15 residues. In DNA, the CDR3 is TGCGCCAGCAGCGTGGTACAGGGTTTAGGATCACCCCTCCACTTT. Translating it yields CASSVVQGLGSPLHF.

This chain connects TRBV4-1 to TRBJ2-7; D is possibly TRBD2 (5 bases). The CDR3 has 13 amino acids. Trimming left V 2 bases short and J 2 bases short, with 7 bases between. Looked up from germline, CDR1 is MGHRA and CDR2 is YSYEKL. In DNA form, the CDR3 reads TGCGCCAGCAGCCAACACGGGACCTACGAGCAGTACTTC. This translates into CASSQHGTYEQYF.

As concerns this clone: Compared with germline, one end of the junction differs, possibly owing to a read error. This sequence joins TRBV6-6 and TRBJ2-4; the D gene is possibly TRBD1 (6 bases). CDR1 MNHNY and CDR2 SVGAGI come from the germline V gene (reference sequence). The CDR3 extends over 11 amino acids. CDR3 coding DNA: TGTGCCAGCAGCCAAGGGCCTTACAGGGACTTC. It is translated as CASSQGPYRDF.

The gene calls are TRBV9 and TRBJ2-3; 8 bases fit TRBD2. CDR1 is SGDLS and CDR2 is YYNGEE in the germline V gene. The trim removed 1 base at V and 3 bases at J, leaving 4 bases unmatched. CDR3 length: 15 residues. The CDR3 is CASSVSGSRTDTQYF. The CDR3 DNA follows: TGTGCCAGCAGCGTAAGCGGGAGCCGGACAGATACGCAGTATTTT.

The rearrangement links TRBV7-2 to TRBJ2-7; possible D gene TRBD2, 6 bases. CDR1 SGHTA and CDR2 FQGNSA come from the germline V gene. This CDR3 is built from 12 residues. Trimming removed 2 bases at V and 9 bases at J, with 11 bases between. CDR3 sequence (DNA): TGTGCCAGCAGCTTACGACGGGAGAGGCAGTACTTC. It translates to CASSLRRERQYF.

This clone was picked up one time. The CDR3 here is CASSWGASGSRYEQYF. The CDR3 DNA is TGCGCCAGCAGCTGGGGGGCCAGCGGGAGTAGGTACGAGCAGTACTTC. V is TRBV5-1 and J is TRBJ2-7; 8 nucleotides align to TRBD2. The V gene's germline CDR1 is SGHRS and CDR2 YFSETQ. With 3 bases clipped from V and 4 bases from J, the junction kept 12 bases outside the gene matches. The CDR3 is 16 amino acids. Based on the CDR3 plus reference TRBV5-1 and TRBJ2-7, the full variable domain is KAGVTQTPRYLIKTRGQQVTLSCSPISGHRSVSWYQQTPGQGLQFLFEYFSETQRNKGNFPGRFSGRQFSNSRSEMNVSTLELGDSALYLCASSWGASGSRYEQYFGPGTRLTVT.

V usage is TRBV19 and J usage is TRBJ1-5; a possible D gene is TRBD1 (5 bases). This CDR3 region has 14 residues. The germline V gene has CDR1 LNHDA and CDR2 SQIVND (reference sequence). V was shortened by 6 bases and J by 1 base, with 10 bases between the two germline ends. The CDR3 region is CASRFTGSNQPQHF. CDR3 DNA: TGTGCCAGTAGATTCACAGGCAGCAATCAGCCCCAGCATTTT.

In this sample, this clone turned up a few times. The rearrangement joins TRBV28 to TRBJ2-2; 10 bases agree with TRBD2. Germline V gene lookup returns CDR1 MDHEN and CDR2 SYDVKM. V dropped 6 bases and J dropped 7; count of bases not matched to a gene: 8. The CDR3 spans 15 residues. The CDR3 is CASSPAGGPGGELFF. In nucleotides, the CDR3 is TGTGCCAGCAGCCCAGCGGGAGGGCCGGGCGGGGAGCTGTTTTTT.

This chain joins TRBV7-2 and TRBJ2-2; D is possibly TRBD2 (6 bases). CDR3 length: 16 residues. Germline-derived CDR1 and CDR2 are SGHTA and FQGNSA. V lost 1 base and J 1 base, leaving 10 bases between the germline ends. CDR3 in amino acids: CASSLVVGLNTGELFF. CDR3 DNA: TGTGCCAGCAGCTTAGTAGTGGGACTGAACACCGGGGAGCTGTTTTTT. Combining the CDR3 with reference TRBV7-2 and TRBJ2-2 gives the whole variable domain GAGVSQSPSNKVTEKGKDVELRCDPISGHTALYWYRQSLGQGLEFLIYFQGNSAPDKSGLPSDRFSAERTGGSVSTLTIQRTQQEDSAVYLCASSLVVGLNTGELFFGEGSRLTVL.

The J gene is TRBJ2-1, the V gene TRBV19; possible D gene TRBD1, 6 bases. This CDR3 region has 12 residues. CDR1 LNHDA and CDR2 SQIVND come from the germline V gene (reference sequence). Trimming removed 8 bases at V and 5 bases at J, with 10 bases between. This CDR3 reads CASSTGNNEQFF. The CDR3 coding sequence is TGTGCCAGTTCGACAGGTAACAATGAGCAGTTCTTC.

The genes are TRBV6-6 and TRBJ1-5; no clear D gene. The ends were cut back, 2 bases at V and 6 bases at J, with 8 bases in the middle. The germline CDR1 and CDR2 sequences are MNHNY and SVGAGI (reference sequence). The CDR3 spans 13 residues. In DNA form, the CDR3 reads TGTGCCAGCAGTTACAGCATCTCTCAGCCCCAGCATTTT. This translates into CASSYSISQPQHF.

CDR3 DNA sequence: TGCAGCGTTGAATACAGCAACTATGGCTACACCTTC. It translates to CSVEYSNYGYTF. The chain carries TRBV29-1 and TRBJ1-2; the D is unclear. Germline V gene data show CDR1 as SQVTM and CDR2 as ANQGSEA. The CDR3 runs to 12 residues. V was pared by 2 bases and J by 2 bases, with 6 bases between.

The rearrangement uses TRBV5-1 and TRBJ1-4; TRBD1 is a possible D gene (6 bases). Germline V gene sequence: CDR1 SGHRS, CDR2 YFSETQ. V lost 1 base to trimming and J lost 8 bases, with 18 bases between them. This CDR3 spans 16 amino acids. The CDR3, as DNA: TGCGCCAGCAGCTTGAATACGGCGGGGGCAGGGGAAAAACTGTTTTTT. Amino acids: CASSLNTAGAGEKLFF. Drawing the rest from reference TRBV5-1 and TRBJ1-4, the complete variable domain is KAGVTQTPRYLIKTRGQQVTLSCSPISGHRSVSWYQQTPGQGLQFLFEYFSETQRNKGNFPGRFSGRQFSNSRSEMNVSTLELGDSALYLCASSLNTAGAGEKLFFGSGTQLSVL.

The chain employs TRBV15 and TRBJ2-1; 10 bases line up with TRBD2. V lost 1 base, J lost 10 bases, and 7 bases stayed unmatched. This CDR3 spans 15 amino acids. Germline CDR1 reads LNHNV; CDR2 reads YYDKDF (reference sequence). CDR3 coding DNA: TGTGCCACCAGCAGAGGGTCTAGCGGGAGCCGGGAGCAGTTCTTC. It encodes CATSRGSSGSREQFF.

The chain links TRBV7-8 to TRBJ2-7; D gene ambiguous. The CDR3 extends over 14 amino acids. Germline loops: CDR1 SGHVS, CDR2 FQNEAQ. Deletions cut 1 base from V and 3 bases from J, with 10 bases between. CDR3 protein: CASSLGELVYEQYF. The CDR3 coding sequence is TGTGCCAGCAGCTTAGGCGAATTAGTCTACGAGCAGTACTTC.

The chain employs TRBV28 and TRBJ2-7; tentative D call: TRBD1 (5 bases). The CDR3 runs to 14 residues. V lost 2 bases, J lost 1 base, and 9 bases lay in between. Germline CDR1 and CDR2: MDHEN and SYDVKM. CDR3 DNA sequence: TGTGCCAGCAGTTTACCCGACAGATCCTACGAGCAGTACTTC. Translation: CASSLPDRSYEQYF.

The V and J genes are TRBV10-1 and TRBJ2-7; 15 nucleotides agree with TRBD2. The CDR3 runs to 17 residues. V gave up 8 bases and J gave up 5 bases; unmatched junction bases: 13. Germline V gives CDR1 WNHNN, CDR2 SYGVQD (reference sequence). CDR3 in DNA: TGCGCCAGCGGAACGGTAGGACTAGCGGGAGGGCCCCACGAGCAGTACTTC. As protein: CASGTVGLAGGPHEQYF.

The CDR3 is CASSVSTGGSDTQYF. The CDR3 DNA reads as TGTGCCAGCAGCGTATCGACAGGGGGCTCTGATACGCAGTATTTT. The rearrangement links TRBV9 to TRBJ2-3; 10 positions agree with TRBD1. V gave up 1 base and J gave up 6 bases; unmatched junction bases: 5. The CDR3 totals 15 residues. Germline CDR1 and CDR2: SGDLS and YYNGEE.

This sequence joins TRBV28 and TRBJ1-5; 7 positions match TRBD1. CDR3 length: 15 amino acids. V lost 4 bases to trimming and J lost 4 bases; unmatched junction nucleotides: 7. Germline-derived CDR1 and CDR2 are MDHEN and SYDVKM. CDR3 bases: TGTGCCAGCAGTTCAGGGACAGCCGCTAATCAGCCCCAGCATTTT. It translates to CASSSGTAANQPQHF.

The J gene is TRBJ2-3, the V gene TRBV9; TRBD1 agrees at 8 bases. Germline lookup yields CDR1 SGDLS and CDR2 YYNGEE. The CDR3 has 17 residues. V was clipped by 0 bases and J by 4 bases; unmatched bases: 10. The CDR3 region is CASSVGTQGAQADTQYF. CDR3 nucleotides: TGTGCCAGCAGCGTAGGCACCCAGGGGGCGCAGGCAGATACGCAGTATTTT.

The chain joins TRBV5-1 to TRBJ2-1, with TRBD2 matching 12 bases. The CDR3 spans 15 residues. Germline lookup yields CDR1 SGHRS and CDR2 YFSETQ. With 1 base clipped from V and 9 bases from J, the junction kept 5 bases outside the gene matches. The CDR3: CASSLTSGGQGEQFF. CDR3 bases: TGCGCCAGCAGCTTGACTAGCGGGGGGCAGGGTGAGCAGTTCTTC.

This clone was seen once. This chain connects TRBV5-6 to TRBJ2-1, with TRBD2 identical over 11 bases. With 4 bases clipped from V and 6 bases from J, the junction kept 15 bases outside the gene matches. The length of the CDR3 is 18 residues. Germline CDR1 reads SGHDT; CDR2 reads YYEEEE. DNA for the CDR3: TGTGCCAGCAGCCCTAGTTCCGAGACTAGCGGGATTCGCAATGAGCAGTTCTTC. This gives the protein CASSPSSETSGIRNEQFF.

The chain couples TRBV19 to TRBJ1-4; 7 nucleotides align to TRBD1. Trimming took 6 bases from V and 3 from J; bases not matched to a gene: 10. Germline-derived CDR1 and CDR2 are LNHDA and SQIVND (reference sequence). CDR3 length equals 16 residues. CDR3 protein: CASRMGGGTANEKLFF. In nucleotides, the CDR3 is TGTGCCAGTAGGATGGGCGGGGGGACAGCTAATGAAAAACTGTTTTTT.

The rearrangement links TRBV28 to TRBJ2-3; D perhaps matches TRBD2 (6 bases). The germline V and J ends were trimmed by 3 bases and 9 bases, with 16 bases remaining between them. CDR1 MDHEN and CDR2 SYDVKM come from the germline V gene. The CDR3 spans 14 residues. The CDR3 nucleotides are TGTGCCAGCAGTTTTGGGGGACTCGGGAAGACGCAGTATTTT. Its protein is CASSFGGLGKTQYF.